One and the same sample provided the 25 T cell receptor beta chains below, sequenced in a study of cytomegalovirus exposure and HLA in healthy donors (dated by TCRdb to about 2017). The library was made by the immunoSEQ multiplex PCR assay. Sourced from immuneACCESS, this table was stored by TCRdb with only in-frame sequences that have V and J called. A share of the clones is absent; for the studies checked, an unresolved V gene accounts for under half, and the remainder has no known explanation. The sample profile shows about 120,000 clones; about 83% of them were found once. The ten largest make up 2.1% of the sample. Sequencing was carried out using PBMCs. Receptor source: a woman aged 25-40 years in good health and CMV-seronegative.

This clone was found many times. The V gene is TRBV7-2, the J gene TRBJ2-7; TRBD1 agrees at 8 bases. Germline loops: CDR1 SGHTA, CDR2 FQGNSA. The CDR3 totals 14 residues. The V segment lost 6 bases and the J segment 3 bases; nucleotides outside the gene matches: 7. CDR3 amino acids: CASRPGQGFYEQYF. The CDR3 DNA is TGTGCCAGCAGACCCGGACAGGGCTTCTACGAGCAGTACTTC.

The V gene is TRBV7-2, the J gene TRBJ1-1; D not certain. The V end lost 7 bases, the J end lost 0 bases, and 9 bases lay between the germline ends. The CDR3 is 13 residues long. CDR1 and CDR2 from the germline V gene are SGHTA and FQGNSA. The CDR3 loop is CASTTTLNTEAFF. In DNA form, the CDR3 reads TGTGCCAGCACCACGACACTGAACACTGAAGCTTTCTTT.

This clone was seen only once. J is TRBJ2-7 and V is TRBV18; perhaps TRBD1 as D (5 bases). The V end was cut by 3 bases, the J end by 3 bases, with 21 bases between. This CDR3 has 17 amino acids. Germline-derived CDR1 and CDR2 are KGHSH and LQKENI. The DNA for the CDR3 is TGTGCCAGCTCACCCACCACAGCGACAGAAAACTTCTACGAGCAGTACTTC. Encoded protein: CASSPTTATENFYEQYF. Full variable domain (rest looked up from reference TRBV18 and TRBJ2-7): NAGVMQNPRHLVRRRGQEARLRCSPMKGHSHVYWYRQLPEEGLKFMVYLQKENIIDESGMPKERFSAEFPKEGPSILRIQQVVRGDSAAYFCASSPTTATENFYEQYFGPGTRLTVT.

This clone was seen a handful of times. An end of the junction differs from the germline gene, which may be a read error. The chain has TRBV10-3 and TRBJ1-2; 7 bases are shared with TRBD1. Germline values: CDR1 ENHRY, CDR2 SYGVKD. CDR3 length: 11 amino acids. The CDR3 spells CAISESGGISF. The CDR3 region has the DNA TGTGCCATCAGTGAGTCAGGGGGCATCTCCTTC.

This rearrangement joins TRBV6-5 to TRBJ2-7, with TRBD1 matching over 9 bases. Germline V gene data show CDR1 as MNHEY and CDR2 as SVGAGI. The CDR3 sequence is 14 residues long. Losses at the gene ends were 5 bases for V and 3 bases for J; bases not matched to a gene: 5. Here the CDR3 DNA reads TGTGCCAGCAGTGGACAGGGGCTCTTCTACGAGCAGTACTTC. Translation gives CASSGQGLFYEQYF.

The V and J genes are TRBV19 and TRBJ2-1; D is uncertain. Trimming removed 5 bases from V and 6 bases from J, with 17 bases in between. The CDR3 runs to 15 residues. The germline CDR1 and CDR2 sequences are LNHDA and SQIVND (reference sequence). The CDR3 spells CASSPPLSYGNEQFF. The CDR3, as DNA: TGTGCCAGTAGTCCGCCGTTGTCGTACGGCAATGAGCAGTTCTTC.

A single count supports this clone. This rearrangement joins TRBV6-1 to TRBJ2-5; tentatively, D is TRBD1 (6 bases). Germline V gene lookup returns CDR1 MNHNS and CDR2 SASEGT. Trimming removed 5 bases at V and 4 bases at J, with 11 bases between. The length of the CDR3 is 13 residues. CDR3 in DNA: TGTGCCAGCAGTTTCAGGGGAGTAGAGACCCAGTACTTC. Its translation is CASSFRGVETQYF.

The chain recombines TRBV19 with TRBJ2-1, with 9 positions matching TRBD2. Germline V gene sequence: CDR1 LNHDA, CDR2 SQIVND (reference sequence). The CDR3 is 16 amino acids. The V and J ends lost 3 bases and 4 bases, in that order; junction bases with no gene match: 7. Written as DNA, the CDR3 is TGTGCCAGTAGTATGTTAGCGGGGGACTTTTACAATGAGCAGTTCTTC. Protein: CASSMLAGDFYNEQFF.

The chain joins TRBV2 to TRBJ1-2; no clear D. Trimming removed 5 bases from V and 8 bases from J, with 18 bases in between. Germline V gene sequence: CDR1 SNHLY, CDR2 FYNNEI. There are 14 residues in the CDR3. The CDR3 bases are TGTGCCAGCAGTCACCAGACTCTGTGGGTAGGCTACACCTTC. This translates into CASSHQTLWVGYTF.

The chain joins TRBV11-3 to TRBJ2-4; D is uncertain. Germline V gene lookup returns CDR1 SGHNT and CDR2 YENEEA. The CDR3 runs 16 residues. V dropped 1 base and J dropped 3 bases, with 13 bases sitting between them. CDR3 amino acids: CASSLGPDLDKNIQYF. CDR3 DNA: TGTGCCAGCAGCTTAGGTCCAGACCTAGACAAAAACATTCAGTACTTC.

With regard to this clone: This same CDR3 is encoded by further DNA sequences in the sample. The CDR3 sequence: CASSVDPSGGVQETQYF. The CDR3 DNA reads TGTGCCAGCAGCGTAGATCCTAGCGGGGGGGTTCAAGAGACCCAGTACTTC. The rearrangement links TRBV9 to TRBJ2-5; 12 bases line up with TRBD2. This CDR3 is 17 amino acids long. The V and J ends lost 0 bases and 2 bases, in that order; junction bases with no gene match: 5. The V gene's germline CDR1 is SGDLS and CDR2 YYNGEE.

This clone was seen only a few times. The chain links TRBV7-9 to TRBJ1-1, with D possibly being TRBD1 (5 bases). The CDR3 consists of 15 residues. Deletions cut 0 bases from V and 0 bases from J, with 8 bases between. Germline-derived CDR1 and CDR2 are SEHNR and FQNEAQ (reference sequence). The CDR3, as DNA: TGTGCCAGCAGCTTAGCGGACAACATGAACACTGAAGCTTTCTTT. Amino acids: CASSLADNMNTEAFF.

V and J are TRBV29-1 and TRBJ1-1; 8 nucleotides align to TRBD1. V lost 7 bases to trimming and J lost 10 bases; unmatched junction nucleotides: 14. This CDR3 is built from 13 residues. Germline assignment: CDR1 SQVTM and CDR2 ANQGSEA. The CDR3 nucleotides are TGCAGCGCCTCTTCGAGGGACAGGTTACGAGCTTTCTTT. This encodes CSASSRDRLRAFF.

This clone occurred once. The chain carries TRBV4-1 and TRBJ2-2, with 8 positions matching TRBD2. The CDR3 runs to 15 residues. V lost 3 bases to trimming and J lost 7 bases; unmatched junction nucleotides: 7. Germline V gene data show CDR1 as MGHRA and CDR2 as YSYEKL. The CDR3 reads CASSHGGALIGELFF. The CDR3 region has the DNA TGCGCCAGCAGCCACGGGGGGGCCTTGATCGGGGAGCTGTTTTTT.

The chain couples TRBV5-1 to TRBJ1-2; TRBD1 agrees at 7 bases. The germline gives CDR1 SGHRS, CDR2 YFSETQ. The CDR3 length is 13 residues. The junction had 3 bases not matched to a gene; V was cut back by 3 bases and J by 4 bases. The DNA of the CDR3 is TGCGCCAGCAGCTCCTCAGGGGGCTATGGCTACACCTTC. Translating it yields CASSSSGGYGYTF.

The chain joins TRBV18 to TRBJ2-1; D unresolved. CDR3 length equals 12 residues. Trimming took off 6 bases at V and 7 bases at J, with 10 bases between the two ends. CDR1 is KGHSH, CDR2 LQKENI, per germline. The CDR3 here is CASSRTENEQFF. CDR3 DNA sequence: TGTGCCAGCTCGCGCACAGAGAATGAGCAGTTCTTC.

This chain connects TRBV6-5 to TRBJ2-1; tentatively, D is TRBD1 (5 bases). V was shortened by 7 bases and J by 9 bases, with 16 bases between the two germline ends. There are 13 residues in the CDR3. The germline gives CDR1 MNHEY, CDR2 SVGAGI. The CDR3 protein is CASTLVLQGEQFF. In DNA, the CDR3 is TGTGCCAGCACCCTCGTCCTTCAGGGTGAGCAGTTCTTC.

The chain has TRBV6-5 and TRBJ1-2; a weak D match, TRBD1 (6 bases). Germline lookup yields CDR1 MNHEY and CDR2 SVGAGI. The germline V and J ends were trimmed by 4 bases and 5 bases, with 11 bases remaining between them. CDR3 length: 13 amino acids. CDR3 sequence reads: CASSSGQPYGYTF. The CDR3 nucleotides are TGTGCCAGCAGTTCTGGACAGCCTTATGGCTACACCTTC.

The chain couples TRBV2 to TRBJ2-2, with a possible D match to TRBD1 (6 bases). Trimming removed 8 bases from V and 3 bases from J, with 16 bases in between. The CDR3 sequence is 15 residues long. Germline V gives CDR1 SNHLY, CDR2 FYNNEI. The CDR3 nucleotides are TGTGCCAGCGCTCCGCAGGGGCCATACACCGGGGAGCTGTTTTTT. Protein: CASAPQGPYTGELFF.

DNA of the CDR3: TGTGCCAGCAGTCCCGGACAGGGTGGGAACTATGGCTACACCTTC. Its translation is CASSPGQGGNYGYTF. The J gene is TRBJ1-2, the V gene TRBV6-5; 8 positions agree with TRBD1. Looked up from germline, CDR1 is MNHEY and CDR2 is SVGAGI. V gave up 5 bases and J gave up 2 bases; unmatched junction bases: 7. The CDR3 length is 15 residues.

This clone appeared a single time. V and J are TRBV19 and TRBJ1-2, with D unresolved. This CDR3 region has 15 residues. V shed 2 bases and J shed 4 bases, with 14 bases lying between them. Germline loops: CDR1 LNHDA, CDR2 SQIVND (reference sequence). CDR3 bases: TGTGCCAGTAGTATAACAGAGGGCTTGAGCTATGGCTACACCTTC. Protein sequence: CASSITEGLSYGYTF.

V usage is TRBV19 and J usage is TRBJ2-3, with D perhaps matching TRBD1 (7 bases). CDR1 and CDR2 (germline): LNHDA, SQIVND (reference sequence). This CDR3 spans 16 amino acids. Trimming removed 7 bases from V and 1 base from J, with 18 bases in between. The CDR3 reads CASTRAVRGGTDTQYF. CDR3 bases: TGTGCCAGTACCAGGGCGGTCAGGGGGGGCACAGATACGCAGTATTTT.

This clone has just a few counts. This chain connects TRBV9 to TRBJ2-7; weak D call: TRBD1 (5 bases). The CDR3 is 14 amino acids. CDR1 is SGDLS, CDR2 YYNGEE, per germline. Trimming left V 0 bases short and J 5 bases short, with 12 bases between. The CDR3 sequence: CASSVVGVSDEQYF. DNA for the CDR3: TGTGCCAGCAGCGTAGTAGGGGTTTCCGACGAGCAGTACTTC.

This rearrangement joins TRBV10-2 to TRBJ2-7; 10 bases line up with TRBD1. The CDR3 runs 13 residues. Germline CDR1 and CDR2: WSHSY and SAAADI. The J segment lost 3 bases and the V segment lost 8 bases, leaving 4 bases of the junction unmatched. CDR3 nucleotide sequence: TGCGCCAGCTGGGACAGGGGAGGCTACGAGCAGTACTTC. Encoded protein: CASWDRGGYEQYF.

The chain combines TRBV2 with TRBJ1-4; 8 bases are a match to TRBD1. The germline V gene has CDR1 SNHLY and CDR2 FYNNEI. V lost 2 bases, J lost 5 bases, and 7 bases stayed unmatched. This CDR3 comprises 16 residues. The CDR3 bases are TGTGCCAGCAGTGAAAACAGGGGGACCCCAAATGAAAAACTGTTTTTT. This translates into CASSENRGTPNEKLFF.